Listed below are T cell receptor beta chains from one sample, sequenced in a study of cytomegalovirus exposure and HLA in healthy donors. The assay was immunoSEQ multiplex PCR, and TCRdb's table has in-frame clones only and misses some. This table holds under 200,000 clones, 80% to 85% found once. Sequencing was performed on PBMCs. The receptor set was obtained from a man aged 30 to 45 in good health and CMV-seronegative. Both conserved end residues are part of each CDR3. The D gene is left open where the match is weak. Part of the rows lack a size; the others show once, few, many or a class for expanded clones.

TRBV7-9	.	TRBJ2-3	.	CASSPLPGQPGHTQYF	TGTGCCAGCAGCCCCCTACCTGGACAGCCCGGGCATACGCAGTATTTT
TRBV7-9	.	TRBJ2-3	.	CASSSDWGLNTDTQYF	TGTGCCAGCAGCTCCGATTGGGGACTCAACACAGATACGCAGTATTTT
TRBV10-2	.	TRBJ1-6	.	CASSESEGGYSPLHF	TGCGCCAGCAGTGAGTCTGAAGGGGGTTATTCACCCCTCCACTTT
TRBV19	once	TRBJ1-6	.	CASSPGADNSPLHF	TGTGCCAGTAGCCCGGGAGCTGATAATTCACCCCTCCACTTT
TRBV11-3	.	TRBJ1-4	.	CASSPRFGEGEKLFF	TGTGCCAGCAGCCCCCGCTTCGGGGAGGGTGAAAAACTGTTTTTT
TRBV7-9	once	TRBJ2-5	TRBD1	CAGSRGQGQETQYF	TGTGCCGGCAGCCGTGGACAGGGCCAAGAGACCCAGTACTTC
TRBV5-1	.	TRBJ2-5	TRBD1	CASSVTGTGQETQYF	TGCGCCAGCAGCGTCACCGGGACAGGTCAAGAGACCCAGTACTTC
TRBV5-4	.	TRBJ1-1	.	CASTPGGPGSNTEAFF	TGTGCCAGCACCCCGGGGGGCCCGGGGTCGAACACTGAAGCTTTCTTT
TRBV5-1	few	TRBJ2-7	TRBD1	CASSLGTGGYEQYF	TGCGCCAGCAGCCTCGGGACAGGGGGCTACGAGCAGTACTTC
TRBV5-1	few	TRBJ2-5	.	CASSLAFETQYF	TGCGCCAGCAGCTTGGCGTTCGAGACCCAGTACTTC
TRBV2	.	TRBJ1-1	.	CASTHEGWDTEAFF	TGTGCCAGCACTCATGAGGGCTGGGATACTGAAGCTTTCTTT
TRBV5-1	.	TRBJ2-6	.	CASRMGNSGANVLTF	TGCGCCAGCAGAATGGGCAACTCTGGGGCCAACGTCCTGACTTTC
TRBV6-1	.	TRBJ2-7	TRBD2	CASSAAATSGNEQYF	TGTGCCAGCAGCGCTGCCGCAACTAGCGGGAACGAGCAGTACTTC
TRBV18	.	TRBJ1-1	.	CASSPQRVHTEAFF	TGTGCCAGCTCACCACAGAGAGTACACACTGAAGCTTTCTTT
TRBV6-4	.	TRBJ2-1	.	CASSDYSYNEQFF	TGTGCCAGCAGTGACTATTCTTACAATGAGCAGTTCTTC
TRBV28	once	TRBJ2-3	TRBD1	CASSSPGGAFPDTQYF	TGTGCCAGCAGTTCACCAGGGGGCGCTTTCCCAGATACGCAGTATTTT